The 18 T cell receptor beta chains below come from one sample, sequenced in a study of CD4+ T cells in melanoma. TCRdb keeps only in-frame clones here, not all; method: immunoSEQ multiplex PCR. The sample consists of 11,000 or so clones, about three fifths of them appearing once. Sequenced: cells from a culture (not recorded whether cultured in vitro). The receptors originated from a human donor with melanoma.

Remarks on this clone: The junction shows a germline mismatch at one end, possibly a read error. V gene TRBV5-4 combines with J gene TRBJ2-2, with D perhaps matching TRBD1 (5 bases). This CDR3 comprises 16 residues. Germline V lookup: CDR1 SGHNT, CDR2 YYREEE (reference sequence). The CDR3: CASSLGSGTNTGELFF. The CDR3 DNA reads TGTGCCAGCAGTTTGGGGTCAGGGACGAACACCGGGGAGCTGTTTTTT.

This clone has only a few counts. The CDR3 sequence: CASSLLGNEQYF. As DNA, the CDR3 is TGTGCCAGCAGCTTGCTCGGGAACGAGCAGTACTTC. The V gene is TRBV11-2, the J gene TRBJ2-7, with D maybe TRBD2 (5 bases). In germline, CDR1 is SGHAT, CDR2 FQNNGV. V was shortened by 3 bases and J by 5 bases, with 8 bases between the two germline ends. CDR3 length equals 12 residues.

V is TRBV7-8 and J is TRBJ1-2, with TRBD1 matching 10 bases. The ends lost 5 bases at V and 6 bases at J; junction bases unmatched: 15. CDR3 length equals 17 residues. From germline, CDR1 is SGHVS and CDR2 FQNEAQ. CDR3 coding DNA: TGTGCCAGCAGCCCCACCCCCGGGACAGGGGTTGTACATGGCTACACCTTC. Amino acid sequence: CASSPTPGTGVVHGYTF.

The chain is built from TRBV20-1 and TRBJ2-7; the D is unclear. CDR1 DFQATT and CDR2 SNEGSKA come from the germline V gene (reference sequence). The CDR3 loop spans 11 amino acids. CDR3 bases: TGCCGAGCCGCGGACGGAACCGAGCAGTACTTC. Its translation: CRAADGTEQYF.

The chain has TRBV5-1 and TRBJ1-4, with a possible D match to TRBD1 (5 bases). There are 15 residues in the CDR3. In germline, CDR1 is SGHRS, CDR2 YFSETQ. V gave up 0 bases and J gave up 8 bases, with 14 bases separating them. The CDR3 loop is CASSLGGQGSEKLFF. The CDR3 nucleotides are TGCGCCAGCAGCTTGGGTGGCCAGGGTAGCGAAAAACTGTTTTTT.

About this clone itself: A read error may produce the germline difference seen at one junction end. V and J are TRBV6-1 and TRBJ2-7; D is ambiguous. There are 13 residues in the CDR3. Germline V gene sequence: CDR1 MNHNS, CDR2 SASEGT. The CDR3: CAISANGMGEQYF. The CDR3, as DNA: TGTGCCATCAGTGCGAACGGAATGGGCGAGCAGTACTTC.

A single count supports this clone. This chain connects TRBV6-5 to TRBJ1-2, with D possibly matching TRBD1 (5 bases). This CDR3 is 16 amino acids long. Trimming shortened V by 0 bases and J by 1 base, and 12 bases separated the two germline ends. CDR1 MNHEY and CDR2 SVGAGI come from the germline V gene. In DNA form, the CDR3 reads TGTGCCAGCAGTTACTCGATGGGGCAGCTTAACTATGGCTACACCTTC. Residues: CASSYSMGQLNYGYTF.

The genes are TRBV6-1 and TRBJ2-7; 8 bases map to TRBD1. This CDR3 comprises 13 residues. CDR1 and CDR2 (germline): MNHNS, SASEGT. The trim removed 10 bases at V and 6 bases at J, leaving 11 bases unmatched. The CDR3 region is CANSGGPRSEQYF. CDR3 DNA: TGTGCCAACTCAGGGGGCCCCCGCTCCGAGCAGTACTTC.

The V and J genes are TRBV28 and TRBJ2-3; TRBD2 aligns across 10 bases. The J segment lost 0 bases and the V segment lost 4 bases, leaving 4 bases of the junction unmatched. Germline CDR1 reads MDHEN; CDR2 reads SYDVKM. The CDR3 loop spans 16 amino acids. DNA for the CDR3: TGTGCCAGCAGTTCCGCTAGCGGGGGCAGCACAGATACGCAGTATTTT. Its translation: CASSSASGGSTDTQYF.

The CDR3 is CSAQTGFIQYF. The CDR3, as DNA: TGCAGTGCCCAGACAGGGTTCATTCAGTACTTC. The chain joins TRBV20-1 to TRBJ2-4, with 7 bases lining up with TRBD1. The CDR3 length is 11 residues. J gave up 9 bases and V 6 bases, and 5 bases lay outside the gene matches. CDR1 is DFQATT, CDR2 SNEGSKA, per germline (reference sequence).

The gene calls are TRBV7-9 and TRBJ2-1; D might be TRBD2 (6 bases). V gave up 6 bases and J gave up 6 bases, with 15 bases separating them. Germline-derived CDR1 and CDR2 are SEHNR and FQNEAQ (reference sequence). This CDR3 has 14 residues. CDR3 coding DNA: TGTGCCAGCAGGGTGAGGGCGGAGGGCAATGAGCAGTTCTTC. Its translation: CASRVRAEGNEQFF.

The chain links TRBV30 to TRBJ1-3, with D perhaps matching TRBD1 (6 bases). Germline lookup yields CDR1 GTSNPN and CDR2 SVGIG (reference sequence). CDR3 length: 14 residues. With 4 bases removed from V and 7 bases from J, the gap between germline ends came to 17 bases. The DNA for the CDR3 is TGTGCCTGGAACCTACAGGGAGGTCGTAACACCATATATTTT. As protein: CAWNLQGGRNTIYF.

In DNA form, the CDR3 reads TGCAGCGTTGTTGGGCCAGGGGGGCCTTTTGGGGGCTACACCTTC. This translates into CSVVGPGGPFGGYTF. V gene TRBV29-1 combines with J gene TRBJ1-2; 7 positions agree with TRBD1. The CDR3 loop spans 15 amino acids. The V gene's germline CDR1 is SQVTM and CDR2 ANQGSEA. Trimming at V came to 4 bases and at J to 8 bases, leaving 16 bases not matched to a gene. The full variable domain, in which reference TRBV29-1 and TRBJ1-2 provide the parts outside the CDR3, is SAVISQKPSRDICQRGTSLTIQCQVDSQVTMMFWYRQQPGQSLTLIATANQGSEATYESGFVIDKFPISRPNLTFSTLTVSNMSPEDSSIYLCSVVGPGGPFGGYTFGSGTRLTVV.

This clone was found a few times. The CDR3 DNA reads as TGTGCGACCCTCCCCGGTAGCGGGGGCCCCGATGAGCAGTTCTTC. Amino acids: CATLPGSGGPDEQFF. The chain couples TRBV2 to TRBJ2-1; 9 bases agree with TRBD2. CDR1 and CDR2 from the germline V gene are SNHLY and FYNNEI. The length of the CDR3 is 15 residues.

The chain uses TRBV5-4 and TRBJ2-1; D unresolved. Germline-derived CDR1 and CDR2 are SGHNT and YYREEE (reference sequence). This CDR3 is built from 12 residues. Trimming left V 5 bases short and J 15 bases short, with 18 bases between. CDR3 bases: TGTGCCAGCAGTTCAAATTACTTAGCCCCGTTCTTC. Protein: CASSSNYLAPFF.

The V and J genes are TRBV11-2 and TRBJ1-5, with D perhaps matching TRBD1 (5 bases). The CDR3 sequence is 15 residues long. V dropped 6 bases and J dropped 10 bases, with 22 bases sitting between them. CDR1 is SGHAT, CDR2 FQNNGV, per germline. In nucleotides, the CDR3 is TGTGCCAGCAGTTCCGACGGGGGACCATGGTCTCCCCAGCATTTT. Protein: CASSSDGGPWSPQHF.

This chain joins TRBV6-5 and TRBJ1-2; weak D call: TRBD1 (6 bases). Germline assignment: CDR1 MNHEY and CDR2 SVGAGI. With 0 bases removed from V and 8 bases from J, the gap between germline ends came to 19 bases. The CDR3 is 16 amino acids. CDR3 loop: CASSYSQGFSGTGYTF. CDR3 bases: TGTGCCAGCAGTTACTCCCAGGGGTTTTCGGGCACCGGCTACACCTTC.

The chain combines TRBV9 with TRBJ1-1; 9 bases agree with TRBD1. Germline loops: CDR1 SGDLS, CDR2 YYNGEE. The V gene end was trimmed by 3 bases and the J gene end by 4 bases; junction bases not matched to a gene: 13. This CDR3 comprises 17 residues. In DNA, the CDR3 is TGTGCCAGCAGCGCTAACCGGGACAGGGTTAGGAGCACTGAAGCTTTCTTT. It is translated as CASSANRDRVRSTEAFF.